The 29 T cell receptor beta chains below all came from one sample that was sequenced in a study of blood T cell repertoires in COVID-19. Libraries were prepared by immunoSEQ multiplex PCR; TCRdb keeps only in-frame clonotypes and omits some of them. The sample contains 190,000 or so clones, around 89% of which appear only once. Sequencing was carried out using peripheral blood. Receptors were obtained from a man aged 45-60 years with acute or convalescent COVID-19.

This clone appeared once. This specimen includes other DNA sequences encoding the same CDR3. This chain uses TRBV7-9 with TRBJ2-2; 11 bases are a match to TRBD1. This CDR3 region has 15 residues. V shed 1 base and J 7 bases; nucleotides not matched to a gene: 2. Germline V gene sequence: CDR1 SEHNR, CDR2 FQNEAQ (reference sequence). CDR3 residues: CASSLGTGGIGELFF. CDR3 nucleotide sequence: TGTGCCAGCAGCTTAGGGACAGGGGGCATCGGGGAGCTGTTTTTT.

This clone was detected a few times. The chain carries TRBV6-2 or TRBV6-3 and TRBJ2-1; 8 bases are a match to TRBD2. The ends lost 2 bases at V and 8 bases at J; junction bases unmatched: 5. Germline V gene lookup returns CDR1 MNHEY and CDR2 SVGEGT. This CDR3 contains 14 residues. The CDR3 DNA is TGTGCCAGCAGTTACGGACTAGCCCCCTATGAGCAGTTCTTC. Its translation is CASSYGLAPYEQFF.

V is TRBV3-1 (or the pseudogene TRBV3-2) and J is TRBJ1-4; 10 bases align to TRBD1. The CDR3 runs 17 residues. With V trimmed by 5 bases and J by 0 bases, 6 bases remained unmatched. CDR1 LGHDT and CDR2 YNNKEL come from the germline V gene (reference sequence). In nucleotides, the CDR3 is TGTGCCAGCAGCTCCCGGGACAGGGGAACAACTAATGAAAAACTGTTTTTT. It yields the protein CASSSRDRGTTNEKLFF.

This chain links TRBV5-1 with TRBJ2-1; TRBD2 agrees at 8 bases. This CDR3 comprises 15 residues. CDR1 SGHRS and CDR2 YFSETQ come from the germline V gene. V trimming: 0 bases; J trimming: 7 bases; junction bases outside the gene matches: 6. The CDR3 is CASSLGLASFNEQFF. In DNA, the CDR3 is TGCGCCAGCAGCTTGGGACTAGCGTCGTTTAATGAGCAGTTCTTC.

This clone was observed a handful of times. The chain carries TRBV28 and TRBJ1-5, with unresolved D. Per the germline V gene, CDR1 is MDHEN and CDR2 is SYDVKM. Trimming took off 6 bases at V and 7 bases at J, with 10 bases between the two ends. This CDR3 spans 12 amino acids. CDR3: CASRLWAQPQHF. The CDR3 region has the DNA TGTGCCAGCAGGCTCTGGGCCCAGCCCCAGCATTTT. The complete variable domain, with remaining parts taken from reference TRBV28 and TRBJ1-5, reads DVKVTQSSRYLVKRTGEKVFLECVQDMDHENMFWYRQDPGLGLRLIYFSYDVKMKEKGDIPEGYSVSREKKERFSLILESASTNQTSMYLCASRLWAQPQHFGDGTRLSIL.

In DNA, the CDR3 is TGTGCCAGCAGTTACGGAGAGGGAGGTGGCTACACCTTC. Its protein is CASSYGEGGGYTF. This chain joins TRBV27 and TRBJ1-2, with D unresolved. The germline CDR1 and CDR2 sequences are MNHEY and SMNVEV (reference sequence). CDR3 size: 13 residues. The germline V and J ends were trimmed by 4 bases and 7 bases, with 13 bases remaining between them.

The chain is built from TRBV5-4 and TRBJ2-1; tentative D call: TRBD2 (5 bases). With 1 base removed from V and 1 base from J, the gap between germline ends came to 18 bases. This CDR3 is 18 amino acids long. Per the germline V gene, CDR1 is SGHNT and CDR2 is YYREEE (reference sequence). CDR3 coding DNA: TGTGCCAGCAGCTTGTGGTTCAGCGGAGCAGATTCCTACAATGAGCAGTTCTTC. Residues: CASSLWFSGADSYNEQFF.

The chain employs TRBV27 and TRBJ2-5, with D perhaps matching TRBD2 (6 bases). The CDR3 is 15 amino acids. With 2 bases removed from V and 0 bases from J, the gap between germline ends came to 10 bases. Germline CDR1 MNHEY, CDR2 SMNVEV (reference sequence). The DNA of the CDR3 is TGTGCCAGCAGTTTAGCGGGACGGGACCAAGAGACCCAGTACTTC. This translates into CASSLAGRDQETQYF.

The chain uses TRBV5-1 and TRBJ2-2; TRBD2 is a possible D gene (5 bases). The germline V gene has CDR1 SGHRS and CDR2 YFSETQ. Between the trimmed V and J ends, which lost 2 bases and 4 bases, there was a span of 15 bases. CDR3 length: 16 residues. In DNA form, the CDR3 reads TGCGCCAGCAGCTTTACCGGACTCACGAGCACCGGGGAGCTGTTTTTT. The encoded protein is CASSFTGLTSTGELFF. Combining the CDR3 with reference TRBV5-1 and TRBJ2-2 gives the whole variable domain KAGVTQTPRYLIKTRGQQVTLSCSPISGHRSVSWYQQTPGQGLQFLFEYFSETQRNKGNFPGRFSGRQFSNSRSEMNVSTLELGDSALYLCASSFTGLTSTGELFFGEGSRLTVL.

V usage is TRBV5-8 and J usage is TRBJ1-2; D possibly corresponds to TRBD1 (5 bases). Trimming pared 0 bases from V and 4 bases from J, leaving 7 bases between. CDR1 and CDR2 (germline): SGHTS, YDEGEE. This CDR3 has 13 amino acids. CDR3 loop: CASSLGTLYGYTF. CDR3 DNA sequence: TGTGCCAGCAGCTTGGGGACACTCTATGGCTACACCTTC.

The rearrangement links TRBV29-1 to TRBJ1-5, with TRBD1 identical over 12 bases. V dropped 6 bases and J dropped 7; count of bases not matched to a gene: 7. This CDR3 is built from 14 residues. The germline V gene has CDR1 SQVTM and CDR2 ANQGSEA. The CDR3 sequence is CSVCLGTGGQPQHF. The CDR3 DNA is TGCAGCGTGTGTTTGGGGACAGGGGGCCAGCCCCAGCATTTT.

This clone was detected a few times. The V and J genes are TRBV6-2 or TRBV6-3 and TRBJ1-1, with 7 bases fitting TRBD1. Trimming at V came to 2 bases and at J to 1 base, leaving 7 bases not matched to a gene. The CDR3 has 16 residues. Germline CDR1 is MNHEY and CDR2 is SVGEGT. The CDR3 loop is CASSYPRTGENTEAFF. CDR3 nucleotides: TGTGCCAGCAGTTACCCACGGACAGGCGAGAACACTGAAGCTTTCTTT.

J is TRBJ2-7 and V is TRBV2; 7 bases agree with TRBD1. J gave up 1 base and V 4 bases, and 7 bases lay outside the gene matches. The CDR3 is 15 residues long. Germline V gene sequence: CDR1 SNHLY, CDR2 FYNNEI. CDR3 sequence: CASSVWDSSSYEQYF. For the CDR3, the DNA is TGTGCCAGCAGTGTTTGGGACAGTTCGTCCTACGAGCAGTACTTC.

V gene TRBV29-1 combines with J gene TRBJ1-3; 9 nucleotides align to TRBD1. This CDR3 has 15 amino acids. Germline assignment: CDR1 SQVTM and CDR2 ANQGSEA. The V and J ends lost 1 base and 4 bases, in that order; junction bases with no gene match: 5. The CDR3, as DNA: TGCAGCGTTGAAGGAATAGGGACAGGGGGAAACACCATATATTTT. Translating gives CSVEGIGTGGNTIYF.

The chain carries TRBV10-3 and TRBJ2-5, with 9 bases identical to TRBD1. Germline-derived CDR1 and CDR2 are ENHRY and SYGVKD. The V segment lost 6 bases and the J segment 3 bases; nucleotides outside the gene matches: 14. The CDR3 runs to 17 residues. CDR3 nucleotide sequence: TGTGCCATCAGCCGTTCCGGGACAGGGATAATTGAAGAGACCCAGTACTTC. Its translation: CAISRSGTGIIEETQYF.

This sequence joins TRBV9 and TRBJ2-1; 7 nucleotides match TRBD2. From germline, CDR1 is SGDLS and CDR2 YYNGEE. This CDR3 has 17 amino acids. Unmatched junction bases numbered 8, after V lost 0 bases and J lost 2 bases. Here the CDR3 reads CASSVVGGGPPYNEQFF. For the CDR3, the DNA is TGTGCCAGCAGCGTAGTGGGGGGAGGGCCTCCCTACAATGAGCAGTTCTTC.

The V and J genes are TRBV27 and TRBJ1-1; TRBD1 might be the D (5 bases). The V gene lost 2 bases and the J gene lost 5 bases, with 12 bases spanning the gap. Germline V CDR1 and CDR2: MNHEY, SMNVEV (reference sequence). This CDR3 has 14 amino acids. CDR3 amino acids: CASSLPGPGTEAFF. Written as DNA, the CDR3 is TGTGCCAGCAGTTTACCGGGCCCAGGGACTGAAGCTTTCTTT.

The rearrangement uses TRBV5-1 and TRBJ1-1; a weak D match, TRBD1 (6 bases). Germline V gene sequence: CDR1 SGHRS, CDR2 YFSETQ. Trimming took 1 base from V and 6 from J, leaving 25 bases between them. The CDR3 totals 18 residues. CDR3 region: CASSLSLRGGGGIPEAFF. CDR3 nucleotide sequence: TGCGCCAGCAGCTTGAGTCTCCGTGGTGGGGGCGGAATACCTGAAGCTTTCTTT.

The CDR3 here is CASSDTETNTGELFF. DNA for the CDR3: TGTGCCAGCAGTGACACAGAAACGAACACCGGGGAGCTGTTTTTT. V gene TRBV6-4 combines with J gene TRBJ2-2, with no clear D. The V gene lost 2 bases and the J gene lost 0 bases, with 7 bases spanning the gap. The CDR3 runs to 15 residues. CDR1 and CDR2 from the germline V gene are MRHNA and SNTAGT.

J is TRBJ1-3 and V is TRBV12-2; the table's D call TRBD1 went unverified against the DNA. TRBV12-2 corresponds to a pseudogene. The CDR3 runs 20 residues. The DNA for the CDR3 is TGTGCAAGTCGCTTGCACAGGGGATATCTCCTTAGTATGGCCGCAAACACCATATATTTT. As protein: CASRLHRGYLLSMAANTIYF.

The chain couples TRBV10-3 to TRBJ1-2, with TRBD1 as a possible D gene (5 bases). The CDR3 consists of 14 residues. The V end lost 2 bases, the J end lost 9 bases, and 16 bases lay between the germline ends. The germline V gene has CDR1 ENHRY and CDR2 SYGVKD. Here the CDR3 reads CAISEVVFGGSYTF. The CDR3 bases are TGTGCCATCAGTGAGGTCGTCTTCGGGGGTAGCTACACCTTC.

The chain employs TRBV6-5 and TRBJ1-5; TRBD1 matches 8 bases. Germline V gene lookup returns CDR1 MNHEY and CDR2 SVGAGI. There are 15 residues in the CDR3. J was trimmed by 2 bases and V by 4 bases; bases with no gene match: 4. CDR3 loop: CASSFTGGGNQPQHF. CDR3 nucleotides: TGTGCCAGCAGTTTTACAGGGGGTGGCAATCAGCCCCAGCATTTT.

V gene TRBV5-8 combines with J gene TRBJ1-1; 9 nucleotides align to TRBD1. The CDR3 is made up of 15 amino acids. Trimming at V came to 4 bases and at J to 1 base, leaving 5 bases not matched to a gene. The germline V gene encodes CDR1 SGHTS and CDR2 YDEGEE. The CDR3 here is CASSPWDRANTEAFF. The CDR3 DNA reads TGTGCCAGCAGCCCCTGGGACAGGGCGAACACTGAAGCTTTCTTT.

This chain uses TRBV27 with TRBJ2-7, with 7 bases that match TRBD2. Germline lookup yields CDR1 MNHEY and CDR2 SMNVEV (reference sequence). V shed 5 bases and J 0 bases; nucleotides not matched to a gene: 4. There are 14 residues in the CDR3. This CDR3 is CASSPSGYSYEQYF. In DNA form, the CDR3 reads TGTGCCAGCAGTCCTAGCGGATACTCCTACGAGCAGTACTTC.

The chain is built from TRBV7-2 and TRBJ2-2; 11 bases match TRBD2. Germline V gene lookup returns CDR1 SGHTA and CDR2 FQGNSA. The CDR3 is 17 residues long. J gave up 1 base and V 2 bases, and 3 bases lay outside the gene matches. CDR3: CASSLLGLAVNTGELFF. The DNA of the CDR3 is TGTGCCAGCAGCTTACTGGGACTAGCGGTGAACACCGGGGAGCTGTTTTTT.

The CDR3 here is CASSTRANYGYTF. The CDR3, as DNA: TGTGCCAGCAGCACCAGGGCTAACTATGGCTACACCTTC. The chain joins TRBV5-4 to TRBJ1-2, with D tentatively TRBD1 (5 bases). Germline CDR1 reads SGHNT; CDR2 reads YYREEE (reference sequence). V dropped 4 bases and J dropped 0 bases, with 7 bases sitting between them. The CDR3 has 13 amino acids.

Concerning this clone itself: Other DNA sequences in the sample encode the same CDR3. The rearrangement joins TRBV9 to TRBJ1-1, with 9 bases aligning to TRBD1. CDR3 length: 15 amino acids. Germline-derived CDR1 and CDR2 are SGDLS and YYNGEE. With 3 bases clipped from V and 1 base from J, the junction kept 4 bases outside the gene matches. CDR3 in amino acids: CASSETGGENTEAFF. CDR3 DNA sequence: TGTGCCAGCAGCGAGACAGGGGGGGAGAACACTGAAGCTTTCTTT.

The rearrangement joins TRBV2 to TRBJ1-6, with no clear D. CDR3 length equals 15 residues. Germline CDR1 is SNHLY and CDR2 is FYNNEI. V gave up 6 bases and J gave up 5 bases, with 14 bases separating them. CDR3 loop: CASSLPPPNNSPLHF. The CDR3 DNA reads TGTGCCAGCAGCCTACCGCCCCCGAATAATTCACCCCTCCACTTT.

This rearrangement joins TRBV12-3 or TRBV12-4 to TRBJ1-1, with D unresolved. Trimming shortened V by 2 bases and J by 3 bases, and 7 bases separated the two germline ends. This CDR3 has 13 amino acids. CDR3 sequence reads: CASSLRGYTEAFF. The CDR3 DNA reads as TGTGCCAGCAGTTTAAGAGGTTACACTGAAGCTTTCTTT.